Listed here is a single T cell receptor beta chain. Germline-derived CDR1 and CDR2 are MDHEN and SYDVKM. Trimming removed 5 bases from V and 5 bases from J; junction bases left unmatched: 16. There are 17 residues in the CDR3. This entry comes from a study of blood T cell repertoires in COVID-19. The repertoire was sequenced with immunoSEQ multiplex PCR; TCRdb's copy has only in-frame clones and lacks some. The data hold about 26,000 clones, with less than 85% observed a single time. The sequence was obtained from an elderly man with active or convalescent COVID-19. This chain connects TRBV28 to TRBJ2-5; 8 nucleotides align to TRBD2. The sequencing sample was made of peripheral blood. The CDR3 protein is CASSPLGGVAGRETQYF. CDR3 nucleotides: TGTGCCAGCAGTCCCCTCGGGGGAGTAGCGGGACGGGAGACCCAGTACTTC.